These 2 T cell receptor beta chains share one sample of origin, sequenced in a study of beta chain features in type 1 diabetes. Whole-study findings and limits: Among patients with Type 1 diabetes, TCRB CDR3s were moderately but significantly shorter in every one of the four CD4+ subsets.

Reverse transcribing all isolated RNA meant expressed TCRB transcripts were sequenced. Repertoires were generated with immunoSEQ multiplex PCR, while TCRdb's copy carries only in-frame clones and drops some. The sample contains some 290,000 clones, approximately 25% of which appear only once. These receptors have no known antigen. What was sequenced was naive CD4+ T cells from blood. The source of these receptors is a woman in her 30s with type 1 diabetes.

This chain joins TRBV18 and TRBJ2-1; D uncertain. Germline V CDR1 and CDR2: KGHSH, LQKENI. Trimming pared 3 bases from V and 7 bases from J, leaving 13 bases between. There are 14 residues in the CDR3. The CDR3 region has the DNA TGTGCCAGCTCACCGTCTGGCAAGGAGAATGAGCAGTTCTTC. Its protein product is CASSPSGKENEQFF.

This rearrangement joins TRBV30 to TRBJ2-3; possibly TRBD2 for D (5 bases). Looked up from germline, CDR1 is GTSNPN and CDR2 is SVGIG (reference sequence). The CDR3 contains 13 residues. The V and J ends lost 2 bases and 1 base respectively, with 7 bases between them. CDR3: CAWSRAGTDTQYF. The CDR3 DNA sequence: TGTGCCTGGAGTCGAGCGGGCACAGATACGCAGTATTTT.